This is a list of T cell receptor beta chains from one sample in a study of blood T cells in healthy people across ages. MiXCR was run by TCRdb on the 5' RACE reads, yielding one entry per CDR3 protein. The sample records about 800,000 distinct CDR3 sequences, more than 20% being singletons. These data are also associated with another study on T cells of mothers and their children.

Sequencing was carried out using blood. Receptors were obtained from a boy aged 10-17 years in good health. The CDR3 runs from the conserved cysteine through the conserved F or W. D genes are given only for firm matches. Where a row states a size, it is once, few, many or the class of an expanded clone; other rows omit it.

TRBV4-1	few	-	TRBJ1-6	CASRSLGQEDSSTLHF	TGCGCCAGCAGGAGTTTAGGACAAGAGGACTCGAGTACCCTCCACTTT
TRBV21-1	few	-	TRBJ2-5	CASSKAVAGEETQYF	TGTGCCAGCAGCAAAGCAGTGGCAGGAGAAGAGACCCAGTACTTC
TRBV6-2/TRBV6-3	few	-	TRBJ2-6	CASSYSRASPSGANVLTF	TGTGCCAGCAGTTACTCAAGGGCATCACCCTCTGGGGCCAACGTCCTGACTTTC
TRBV29-1	-	-	TRBJ2-1	CSVEEWGDSYNEQFF	TGCAGCGTTGAAGAATGGGGCGACTCCTACAATGAGCAGTTCTTC
TRBV5-6	-	TRBD1	TRBJ1-1	CASSLGDRASAEAFF	TGTGCCAGCAGCTTGGGGGACAGGGCTTCGGCTGAAGCTTTCTTT
TRBV2	few	-	TRBJ1-2	CASSETADHGYTF	TGTGCCAGCAGTGAAACAGCGGACCATGGCTACACCTTC
TRBV28	-	TRBD1	TRBJ1-1	CASSLRLGTGNEAFF	TGTGCCAGCAGTTTACGGTTAGGGACAGGGAATGAAGCTTTCTTT
TRBV5-1	-	TRBD1	TRBJ2-2	CASSSGDRGTGELFF	TGCGCCAGCAGCTCCGGGGACAGGGGGACCGGGGAGCTGTTTTTT
TRBV3-1	-	-	TRBJ1-5	CASSQDLGGPNSQHF	TGTGCCAGCAGCCAAGATTTGGGGGGCCCGAATTCCCAGCATTTT
TRBV6-2/TRBV6-3	-	-	TRBJ2-1	CASSYSAGQFDEQFF	TGTGCCAGCAGTTATTCGGCGGGTCAGTTCGATGAGCAGTTCTTC
TRBV12-3/TRBV12-4	few	-	TRBJ2-7	CASSRLEAVEQHF	TGTGCCAGCAGTCGCCTCGAGGCAGTCGAGCAGCACTTC
TRBV20-1	-	-	TRBJ2-3	CSASRRRLGTGTQYF	TGCAGTGCTAGCCGGCGCCGTCTCGGCACAGGTACGCAGTATTTT
TRBV5-1	-	-	TRBJ1-1	CASSLSTGLTEAFF	TGCGCCAGCAGCTTGAGCACAGGGCTAACTGAAGCTTTCTTT
TRBV12-3/TRBV12-4	few	-	TRBJ1-5	CASSWRGAGSNQPQHF	TGTGCCAGCAGTTGGAGGGGGGCGGGTAGCAATCAGCCCCAGCATTTT
TRBV5-4	-	-	TRBJ2-7	CASSLVGIYEQYF	TGTGCCAGCAGCTTGGTGGGGATCTACGAGCAGTACTTC
TRBV24-1	-	TRBD1	TRBJ2-5	CATSDSEPGQGYETQYF	TGTGCCACCAGTGATTCGGAACCGGGACAGGGGTACGAGACCCAGTACTTC
TRBV28	few	-	TRBJ1-2	CASSLLGLTYGYTF	TGTGCCAGCAGTTTACTAGGGTTGACCTATGGCTACACCTTC
TRBV7-9	few	-	TRBJ1-1	CASSLATVGTEAFF	TGTGCCAGCAGCTTAGCGACGGTAGGCACTGAAGCTTTCTTT
TRBV5-5	-	-	TRBJ2-1	CASSLDQGRGNEQFF	TGTGCCAGCAGCTTGGATCAGGGGAGAGGGAATGAGCAGTTCTTC
TRBV20-1	few	TRBD2	TRBJ2-7	CSAETSGPPYEQYF	TGCAGTGCTGAGACTAGCGGGCCTCCCTACGAGCAGTACTTC
TRBV7-9	few	TRBD2	TRBJ2-5	CASSPGREAETQYF	TGTGCCAGCAGCCCGGGACGGGAGGCCGAGACCCAGTACTTC
TRBV15	-	-	TRBJ2-1	CATSRDRYEQFF	TGTGCCACCAGCAGAGATAGGTATGAGCAGTTCTTC
TRBV5-6	few	-	TRBJ2-5	CASSFGGLNQETQYF	TGTGCCAGCAGCTTCGGGGGCCTCAACCAAGAGACCCAGTACTTC